Listed below are T cell receptor beta chains from one sample, sequenced in a study of blood T cell repertoires in COVID-19. Produced via immunoSEQ multiplex PCR; TCRdb's table is partial and in-frame only. The sample yields 62,000 or so clones, 88% seen once. The specimen was peripheral blood. The receptors here all came from a human donor in a cohort sampled during active COVID-19. Each CDR3 is given with its conserved first and last residue. The D gene is left open where the match is weak. Part of the rows lack a size; the others show once, few, many or a class for expanded clones.

D gene: NA
clone size: NA
J gene: TRBJ2-7
V gene: TRBV6-6
CDR3 protein: CASSYSEGSYEQYF
CDR3 DNA: TGTGCCAGCAGTTACTCGGAGGGCTCCTACGAGCAGTACTTC

D gene: TRBD1
clone size: once
J gene: TRBJ1-4
V gene: TRBV11-2
CDR3 protein: CASRSDRVIGEKLFF
CDR3 DNA: TGTGCCAGCAGATCCGACAGGGTGATAGGTGAAAAACTGTTTTTT

D gene: TRBD1
clone size: NA
J gene: TRBJ1-2
V gene: TRBV28
CDR3 protein: CASSSQGVGYTF
CDR3 DNA: TGTGCCAGCAGTTCACAGGGGGTTGGCTACACCTTC

D gene: TRBD1
clone size: NA
J gene: TRBJ1-6
V gene: TRBV10-2
CDR3 protein: CASKVGQGDSPLHF
CDR3 DNA: TGCGCCAGCAAAGTGGGACAGGGCGATTCACCCCTCCACTTT

D gene: TRBD1
clone size: NA
J gene: TRBJ1-2
V gene: TRBV30
CDR3 protein: CAWSVPGTASLF
CDR3 DNA: TGTGCCTGGAGTGTCCCCGGGACAGCGTCCCTCTTC

D gene: NA
clone size: NA
J gene: TRBJ1-3
V gene: TRBV19
CDR3 protein: CASSTRQVRGNTIYF
CDR3 DNA: TGTGCCAGTAGCACGAGACAGGTCCGGGGAAACACCATATATTTT

D gene: NA
clone size: NA
J gene: TRBJ1-6
V gene: TRBV7-9
CDR3 protein: CAVRASRPPLHF
CDR3 DNA: TGTGCCGTGAGGGCTTCTCGGCCACCCCTCCACTTT

D gene: TRBD2
clone size: NA
J gene: TRBJ2-7
V gene: TRBV9
CDR3 protein: CASSVGTSGAYEQYF
CDR3 DNA: TGTGCCAGCAGCGTAGGGACTAGCGGGGCCTACGAGCAGTACTTC

D gene: TRBD2
clone size: NA
J gene: TRBJ2-7
V gene: TRBV27
CDR3 protein: CASSSSSGTSGSYEQYF
CDR3 DNA: TGTGCCAGCAGTTCATCATCCGGGACTAGCGGATCCTACGAGCAGTACTTC

D gene: NA
clone size: once
J gene: TRBJ2-6
V gene: TRBV28
CDR3 protein: CASTPDGGANVLTF
CDR3 DNA: TGTGCCAGCACCCCCGACGGGGGGGCCAACGTCCTGACTTTC

D gene: NA
clone size: NA
J gene: TRBJ2-1
V gene: TRBV11-3
CDR3 protein: CASSQGYNEQFF
CDR3 DNA: TGTGCCAGCAGCCAGGGATACAATGAGCAGTTCTTC

D gene: TRBD1
clone size: NA
J gene: TRBJ2-7
V gene: TRBV6-5
CDR3 protein: CASSYSGQASSYEQYF
CDR3 DNA: TGTGCCAGCAGTTACTCCGGACAGGCGAGCTCCTACGAGCAGTACTTC

D gene: NA
clone size: NA
J gene: TRBJ2-7
V gene: TRBV20-1
CDR3 protein: CSATATYEQYF
CDR3 DNA: TGCAGTGCTACCGCGACTTACGAGCAGTACTTC

D gene: NA
clone size: once
J gene: TRBJ1-3
V gene: TRBV6-5
CDR3 protein: CASSYRRVLVGNTIYF
CDR3 DNA: TGTGCCAGCAGTTACCGCAGGGTACTGGTAGGAAACACCATATATTTT

D gene: TRBD1
clone size: NA
J gene: TRBJ1-5
V gene: TRBV19
CDR3 protein: CASSIAGDRFNQPQHF
CDR3 DNA: TGTGCCAGTAGTATTGCCGGGGACAGGTTCAATCAGCCCCAGCATTTT

D gene: TRBD1
clone size: once
J gene: TRBJ1-1
V gene: TRBV28
CDR3 protein: CASSYDRVTEAFF
CDR3 DNA: TGTGCCAGCAGTTACGACAGGGTCACTGAAGCTTTCTTT

D gene: NA
clone size: once
J gene: TRBJ2-5
V gene: TRBV5-4
CDR3 protein: CAGGGAGETQYF
CDR3 DNA: TGTGCAGGCGGAGGGGCTGGGGAGACCCAGTACTTC

D gene: TRBD2
clone size: once
J gene: TRBJ2-2
V gene: TRBV6-4
CDR3 protein: CASTKHPGLAGEAGELFF
CDR3 DNA: TGTGCCAGCACCAAACACCCGGGACTAGCGGGAGAAGCCGGGGAGCTGTTTTTT

D gene: TRBD2
clone size: NA
J gene: TRBJ2-5
V gene: TRBV12-5
CDR3 protein: CASGRGTSGQETQYF
CDR3 DNA: TGTGCTAGTGGCCGGGGGACTAGCGGACAAGAGACCCAGTACTTC

D gene: NA
clone size: NA
J gene: TRBJ1-2
V gene: TRBV19
CDR3 protein: CASMAGGGYTF
CDR3 DNA: TGTGCCAGTATGGCGGGGGGAGGCTACACCTTC

D gene: TRBD1
clone size: NA
J gene: TRBJ1-4
V gene: TRBV28
CDR3 protein: CASSRGQAGGAKKLFF
CDR3 DNA: TGTGCCAGCAGCCGCGGACAGGCCGGAGGAGCAAAGAAACTGTTTTTT

D gene: NA
clone size: NA
J gene: TRBJ1-6
V gene: TRBV7-2
CDR3 protein: CASSPNSYNSPLHF
CDR3 DNA: TGTGCCAGCAGCCCTAACTCCTATAATTCACCCCTCCACTTT

D gene: NA
clone size: NA
J gene: TRBJ1-5
V gene: TRBV6-2/TRBV6-3
CDR3 protein: CASSYAVLGNQPQHF
CDR3 DNA: TGTGCCAGCAGTTATGCGGTTCTGGGCAATCAGCCCCAGCATTTT

D gene: NA
clone size: NA
J gene: TRBJ1-2
V gene: TRBV18
CDR3 protein: CASSSSKGRYGYTF
CDR3 DNA: TGTGCCAGCTCATCTTCTAAGGGGAGGTATGGCTACACCTTC

D gene: TRBD1
clone size: NA
J gene: TRBJ2-2
V gene: TRBV29-1
CDR3 protein: CSVLQGAVGTGELFF
CDR3 DNA: TGCAGCGTTCTGCAGGGGGCAGTAGGCACCGGGGAGCTGTTTTTT

D gene: TRBD1
clone size: NA
J gene: TRBJ1-2
V gene: TRBV4-1
CDR3 protein: CASSQPSSGQTYGYTF
CDR3 DNA: TGCGCCAGCAGCCAACCATCGTCGGGACAGACATATGGCTACACCTTC

D gene: NA
clone size: NA
J gene: TRBJ2-7
V gene: TRBV28
CDR3 protein: CASIKGGGQGGYEQYF
CDR3 DNA: TGTGCCAGCATAAAAGGTGGCGGGCAGGGGGGATACGAGCAGTACTTC

D gene: TRBD1
clone size: NA
J gene: TRBJ1-3
V gene: TRBV5-1
CDR3 protein: CASSLVTGGETGNTIYF
CDR3 DNA: TGCGCCAGCAGCTTGGTTACAGGGGGAGAAACTGGAAACACCATATATTTT

D gene: TRBD2
clone size: once
J gene: TRBJ2-2
V gene: TRBV5-1
CDR3 protein: CASSPQVGGTGELFF
CDR3 DNA: TGCGCCAGCAGCCCCCAGGTGGGGGGGACCGGGGAGCTGTTTTTT

D gene: NA
clone size: NA
J gene: TRBJ2-7
V gene: TRBV7-2
CDR3 protein: CASSSFTGYEQYF
CDR3 DNA: TGTGCCAGCAGCTCTTTCACAGGCTACGAGCAGTACTTC

D gene: TRBD2
clone size: once
J gene: TRBJ2-3
V gene: TRBV7-2
CDR3 protein: CASSLGQSLAGRDTQYF
CDR3 DNA: TGTGCCAGCAGCTTAGGTCAATCTCTAGCGGGAAGAGATACGCAGTATTTT

D gene: TRBD2
clone size: NA
J gene: TRBJ2-1
V gene: TRBV4-1
CDR3 protein: CASSQGGLAYNEQFF
CDR3 DNA: TGCGCCAGCAGCCAAGGGGGACTAGCGTACAATGAGCAGTTCTTC

D gene: TRBD1
clone size: NA
J gene: TRBJ2-7
V gene: TRBV6-1
CDR3 protein: CASSETGGHYEQYF
CDR3 DNA: TGTGCCAGCAGTGAGACAGGGGGTCACTACGAGCAGTACTTC

D gene: NA
clone size: NA
J gene: TRBJ1-4
V gene: TRBV5-4
CDR3 protein: CASSSRENSEKLFF
CDR3 DNA: TGTGCCAGCAGTAGTAGGGAGAATAGTGAAAAACTGTTTTTT

D gene: TRBD2
clone size: NA
J gene: TRBJ2-5
V gene: TRBV7-8
CDR3 protein: CASSLVTSGGRETQYF
CDR3 DNA: TGTGCCAGCAGCTTAGTGACTAGCGGGGGCCGGGAGACCCAGTACTTC

D gene: TRBD1
clone size: NA
J gene: TRBJ2-2
V gene: TRBV27
CDR3 protein: CASSRGTGGSDTGELFF
CDR3 DNA: TGTGCCAGCAGTCGAGGGACAGGGGGGAGTGACACCGGGGAGCTGTTTTTT